This T cell receptor beta chain stems from a study of regulatory dendritic cells for organ transplantation. Study-level background: Day 6 dendritic cell cultures were stimulated with LPS.

Germline CDR1 and CDR2: MNHNS and SASEGT. This CDR3 region has 14 residues. J lost 6 bases, V lost 6 bases, and 5 bases had no gene match. The study, taken as a whole, reports: Memory T cells were less diverse than naive, with memory CD8+ most oligoclonal. Among resting subsets, memory CD8+ cells contained the most alloreactive clonotypes.

For this clone: Its antigen is not identified.

Allogeneic regulatory or mature dendritic cells were co-cultured for roughly five days with CFSE-labeled sorted T cells at 1:10. CD4+ or CD8+ T cells were sorted as naive CD45RA+ or memory CD45RO+. Sequencing was performed with immunoSEQ multiplex PCR; in TCRdb, only in-frame clones are kept and a portion is missing. The table lists more than 20,000 clones, about 85% of them singletons. The chain combines TRBV6-1 with TRBJ2-1; 10 bases agree with TRBD1. The material sequenced was naive CD4+ T cells from blood cultured with dendritic cells. Subset: CD45RA+ naive T cells. The sequence came from a human donor in good health. In DNA, the CDR3 is TGTGCCAGCAGACGACAGGGGGCGCCCAATGAGCAGTTCTTC. Translation: CASRRQGAPNEQFF.